This record concerns one TCR beta chain sequence. This record belongs to a study of blood T cell repertoires in COVID-19. Study details: There were acute and convalescent COVID-19 samples, and they came from the United States, Italy and Spain.

The Seattle patients joined while their infection was active and were tracked longitudinally afterward. The CDR3 is 12 residues long. The germline CDR1 and CDR2 sequences are GTSNPN and SVGIG (reference sequence). Trimming pared 3 bases from V and 5 bases from J, leaving 11 bases between. As processed by the authors: Amplification from reference gene primers served as the basis for estimated nucleated cell counts. This table comes from immunoSEQ multiplex PCR, and its TCRdb copy is limited to in-frame clones, with some not included. The D gene and trimming were derived from the DNA, and the V and J assignments and clone size from that table. The sample consists of some 130,000 clones, approximately 86% of them appearing once.

Sequencing used peripheral blood. This chain uses TRBV30 with TRBJ2-7; unclear D gene. The origin of this receptor is a woman between 70 and 85 years old with COVID-19, enrolled during active disease. The CDR3 nucleotides are TGTGCCTGGAGACCCCAGGTCCACGAGCAGTACTTC. This codes for CAWRPQVHEQYF.